The 31 T cell receptor beta chains listed next were all sequenced from one sample in a study of T cell responses to AZD1222 COVID-19 vaccine. Profiled with immunoSEQ multiplex PCR; TCRdb holds only in-frame clones, not every one. The data contain 100,000 or so clones, more than 75% of them singletons. The source material was peripheral blood, sampled on day 0 of AZD1222 vaccination. The receptors come from an adult in good health.

The chain couples TRBV3-1 (or the pseudogene TRBV3-2) to TRBJ2-4, with D unclear. Germline values: CDR1 LGHDT, CDR2 YNNKEL (reference sequence). V gave up 5 bases and J gave up 4 bases, with 21 bases separating them. The CDR3 totals 17 residues. CDR3 region: CASSSVDPMQRKNIQYF. CDR3 bases: TGTGCCAGCAGCTCTGTGGATCCCATGCAAAGAAAAAACATTCAGTACTTC.

CDR3 in amino acids: CASTAGTHKMNTEAFF. The CDR3, as DNA: TGTGCCAGCACCGCCGGGACACATAAGATGAACACTGAAGCTTTCTTT. The chain links TRBV2 to TRBJ1-1, with a tentative D call TRBD1 (6 bases). Trimming pared 7 bases from V and 0 bases from J, leaving 18 bases between. The CDR3 consists of 16 residues. Germline-derived CDR1 and CDR2 are SNHLY and FYNNEI. The full variable domain, completed using reference TRBV2 and TRBJ1-1, is EPEVTQTPSHQVTQMGQEVILRCVPISNHLYFYWYRQILGQKVEFLVSFYNNEISEKSEIFDDQFSVERPDGSNFTLKIRSTKLEDSAMYFCASTAGTHKMNTEAFFGQGTRLTVV.

V and J are TRBV5-1 and TRBJ2-1; 9 bases map to TRBD1. The germline V gene encodes CDR1 SGHRS and CDR2 YFSETQ. This CDR3 region has 15 residues. V was clipped by 4 bases and J by 0 bases; unmatched bases: 2. The CDR3 region has the DNA TGCGCCAGCAGCCCGGGACAGGGCTCCTACAATGAGCAGTTCTTC. Protein sequence: CASSPGQGSYNEQFF.

V is TRBV20-1 and J is TRBJ2-5; 10 nucleotides line up with TRBD2. The CDR3 is made up of 14 amino acids. V shed 3 bases, J shed 3 bases, and the junction held 4 bases outside the gene matches. Germline values: CDR1 DFQATT, CDR2 SNEGSKA (reference sequence). In DNA form, the CDR3 reads TGCAGTGCTAGTCACGGACTAGCGGAAGAGACCCAGTACTTC. Translation gives CSASHGLAEETQYF.

The gene calls are TRBV5-1 and TRBJ2-2; 8 bases align to TRBD1. In germline, CDR1 is SGHRS, CDR2 YFSETQ. The CDR3 is 16 amino acids. Losses at the gene ends were 0 bases for V and 5 bases for J; bases not matched to a gene: 6. The CDR3: CASSLGTGFGTGELFF. The CDR3 nucleotides are TGCGCCAGCAGCTTGGGGACAGGGTTTGGTACCGGGGAGCTGTTTTTT.

The genes are TRBV28 and TRBJ2-7; 7 bases align to TRBD2. Germline CDR1 MDHEN, CDR2 SYDVKM. The junction had 10 bases not matched to a gene; V was cut back by 4 bases and J by 1 base. The CDR3 spans 16 residues. This CDR3 reads CASSSLGWEGSYEQYF. In DNA, the CDR3 is TGTGCCAGCAGTTCCCTGGGGTGGGAGGGATCCTACGAGCAGTACTTC.

In nucleotides, the CDR3 is TGTGCCAGCAGTCGAGCGGAACAAGAGACCCAGTACTTC. Protein: CASSRAEQETQYF. This chain uses TRBV6-4 with TRBJ2-5; D is perhaps TRBD2 (5 bases). The CDR3 covers 13 residues. V was shortened by 5 bases and J by 2 bases, with 9 bases between the two germline ends. Germline V CDR1 and CDR2: MRHNA, SNTAGT.

The chain couples TRBV20-1 to TRBJ1-2; D not certain. This CDR3 contains 16 residues. Germline CDR1 is DFQATT and CDR2 is SNEGSKA (reference sequence). V lost 3 bases and J lost 0, with 17 bases in between. The CDR3 nucleotides are TGCAGTGCTAGTAGGCGGAGGGATCAAGCTAACTATGGCTACACCTTC. This sequence encodes CSASRRRDQANYGYTF.

The chain couples TRBV6-9 to TRBJ1-1, with 11 bases fitting TRBD1. This CDR3 comprises 16 residues. Losses at the gene ends were 6 bases for V and 5 bases for J; bases not matched to a gene: 11. Germline CDR1 is MNHGY and CDR2 is SVAAGI. The CDR3 DNA is TGTGCCAGCAGCATGTCGGACAGGGGGCCGGTAACTGAAGCTTTCTTT. Residues: CASSMSDRGPVTEAFF.

This chain joins TRBV12-3 or TRBV12-4 and TRBJ2-7, with D possibly being TRBD1 or TRBD2 (6 bases each). V gave up 3 bases and J gave up 6 bases, with 12 bases separating them. CDR3 length: 13 amino acids. CDR3 nucleotides: TGTGCCAGCAGTTTGGGGGGCAGCTTCGAGCAGTACTTC. Its protein is CASSLGGSFEQYF.

This chain uses TRBV7-9 with TRBJ2-1; D not resolved. Trimming took off 5 bases at V and 0 bases at J, with 8 bases between the two ends. From germline, CDR1 is SEHNR and CDR2 FQNEAQ (reference sequence). CDR3 length: 14 residues. CDR3 loop: CASSPKGSYNEQFF. DNA for the CDR3: TGTGCCAGCAGCCCCAAGGGCTCCTACAATGAGCAGTTCTTC.

This chain joins TRBV12-3 or TRBV12-4 and TRBJ2-5; possibly TRBD1 for D (5 bases). V lost 5 bases and J 5 bases, leaving 12 bases between the germline ends. The CDR3 is 13 residues long. CDR3 amino acids: CASSPTARETQYF. The DNA for the CDR3 is TGTGCCAGCAGTCCGACAGCCCGGGAGACCCAGTACTTC.

The rearrangement uses TRBV3-1 (or the pseudogene TRBV3-2) and TRBJ1-6, with D tentatively TRBD1 (5 bases). The CDR3 contains 17 residues. The germline V and J ends were trimmed by 0 bases and 0 bases, with 9 bases remaining between them. Germline-derived CDR1 and CDR2 are LGHDT and YNNKEL (reference sequence). The CDR3 here is CASSQDRGFSYNSPLHF. CDR3 DNA sequence: TGTGCCAGCAGCCAAGATCGGGGGTTCTCCTATAATTCACCCCTCCACTTT.

CDR3 protein: CASHPYSQETQYF. Written as DNA, the CDR3 is TGTGCCAGCCATCCCTACAGTCAAGAGACCCAGTACTTC. The gene calls are TRBV28 and TRBJ2-5, with D unclear. V was pared by 8 bases and J by 2 bases, with 12 bases between. The length of the CDR3 is 13 residues. Germline V gives CDR1 MDHEN, CDR2 SYDVKM.

The chain links TRBV19 to TRBJ1-2; D possibly corresponds to TRBD1 (6 bases). The CDR3 totals 14 residues. Germline CDR1 reads LNHDA; CDR2 reads SQIVND (reference sequence). The V gene lost 2 bases and the J gene lost 4 bases, with 11 bases spanning the gap. The CDR3 spells CASSISGGGYGYTF. CDR3 DNA: TGTGCCAGTAGTATATCCGGGGGCGGCTATGGCTACACCTTC.

The chain joins TRBV11-3 to TRBJ2-1; TRBD2 matches at 8 bases. CDR1 and CDR2 from the germline V gene are SGHNT and YENEEA. CDR3 length: 15 amino acids. With 0 bases clipped from V and 6 bases from J, the junction kept 4 bases outside the gene matches. CDR3 loop: CASSLDEREGNEQFF. CDR3 coding DNA: TGTGCCAGCAGCTTAGATGAACGGGAGGGCAATGAGCAGTTCTTC.

This clone was counted only a few times. This chain connects TRBV2 to TRBJ2-7, with D perhaps assigned TRBD1 or TRBD2 (5 bases each). CDR3 length: 11 residues. The germline V and J ends were trimmed by 5 bases and 8 bases, with 10 bases remaining between them. CDR1 and CDR2 from the germline V gene are SNHLY and FYNNEI. The CDR3 DNA is TGTGCCAGCAGTAACCCGGGACAGCAGTACTTC. Translation gives CASSNPGQQYF.

The chain combines TRBV3-1 (or the pseudogene TRBV3-2) with TRBJ2-6; tentative D call: TRBD1 (5 bases). This CDR3 is built from 14 residues. CDR1 and CDR2 from the germline V gene are LGHDT and YNNKEL (reference sequence). V lost 4 bases and J lost 12, with 16 bases in between. The CDR3 reads CASSPGSHSLVLTF. In nucleotides, the CDR3 is TGTGCCAGCAGCCCAGGGTCCCACAGTCTCGTCCTGACTTTC.

V and J are TRBV5-4 and TRBJ2-7, with 7 bases lining up with TRBD2. From germline, CDR1 is SGHNT and CDR2 YYREEE (reference sequence). Trimming at V came to 3 bases and at J to 4 bases, leaving 7 bases not matched to a gene. The CDR3 is made up of 14 amino acids. Here the CDR3 DNA reads TGTGCCAGCAGCTCCGGACTAGTCGGGTACGAGCAGTACTTC. It codes for CASSSGLVGYEQYF. The full variable domain, completed using reference TRBV5-4 and TRBJ2-7, is ETGVTQSPTHLIKTRGQQVTLRCSSQSGHNTVSWYQQALGQGPQFIFQYYREEENGRGNFPPRFSGLQFPNYSSELNVNALELDDSALYLCASSSGLVGYEQYFGPGTRLTVT.

V gene TRBV10-3 combines with J gene TRBJ2-2; tentatively, D is TRBD1 (7 bases). Germline CDR1 ENHRY, CDR2 SYGVKD. Trimming cost V 4 bases and J 4 bases, with 13 bases left between them. CDR3 length equals 15 residues. Here the CDR3 reads CAISVGQGGTGELFF. The CDR3 nucleotides are TGTGCCATCAGTGTTGGGCAGGGGGGCACCGGGGAGCTGTTTTTT.

This chain connects TRBV7-6 to TRBJ1-2; 9 bases are a match to TRBD1. V shed 3 bases, J shed 4 bases, and the junction held 6 bases outside the gene matches. The CDR3 is 15 residues long. Germline V lookup: CDR1 SGHVS, CDR2 FNYEAQ. CDR3 in DNA: TGTGCCAGCAGCTTTTCCGGACAGGGGAGCTATGGCTACACCTTC. Its protein product is CASSFSGQGSYGYTF.

For this clone: The germline gene is not matched at one end of the junction; a read error may be the cause. V gene TRBV27 combines with J gene TRBJ1-4; D gene uncertain. CDR1 and CDR2 from the germline V gene are MNHEY and SMNVEV (reference sequence). The CDR3 is 14 residues long. The CDR3, as DNA: TGTGCCAGCCGTTTCGTGGGGACTAATGAAAAACTGTTTTTT. This gives the protein CASRFVGTNEKLFF.

V is TRBV5-1 and J is TRBJ2-2, with D hard to call. The germline V gene has CDR1 SGHRS and CDR2 YFSETQ. V lost 3 bases to trimming and J lost 1 base, with 4 bases between them. CDR3 length: 13 amino acids. CDR3 loop: CASSSLNTGELFF. The CDR3 DNA reads as TGCGCCAGCAGCTCCCTGAACACCGGGGAGCTGTTTTTT.

The chain joins TRBV29-1 to TRBJ2-1; TRBD2 matches at 9 bases. This CDR3 contains 14 residues. CDR1 is SQVTM, CDR2 ANQGSEA, per germline. V was pared by 7 bases and J by 4 bases, with 8 bases of the junction left unmatched. For the CDR3, the DNA is TGCAGCGCCACGGGGACTAGCTGGTACAATGAGCAGTTCTTC. Translating gives CSATGTSWYNEQFF.

This rearrangement joins TRBV28 to TRBJ2-6, with 7 bases fitting TRBD1. From germline, CDR1 is MDHEN and CDR2 SYDVKM. There are 15 residues in the CDR3. V was pared by 7 bases and J by 4 bases, with 7 bases of the junction left unmatched. The CDR3 region is CASTLRGPGANVLTF. The CDR3, as DNA: TGTGCCAGCACCCTGAGGGGGCCAGGGGCCAACGTCCTGACTTTC.

The rearrangement uses TRBV7-2 and TRBJ2-1; 12 bases are a match to TRBD2. CDR3 length: 16 residues. Germline V gene sequence: CDR1 SGHTA, CDR2 FQGNSA. Germline trimming cut 1 base from V and 8 bases from J; bases unmatched to any gene: 6. The CDR3: CASSLGLAGAVDEQFF. In DNA form, the CDR3 reads TGTGCCAGCAGCTTAGGACTAGCGGGAGCAGTTGATGAGCAGTTCTTC.

The chain has TRBV7-8 and TRBJ1-1; unclear D gene. CDR3 length: 11 amino acids. Trimming cost V 1 base and J 8 bases, with 5 bases left between them. CDR1 is SGHVS and CDR2 is FQNEAQ in the germline V gene. The CDR3 here is CASSLGVEAFF. DNA for the CDR3: TGTGCCAGCAGCTTAGGGGTCGAAGCTTTCTTT.

The chain joins TRBV7-9 to TRBJ1-4; possibly TRBD1 for D (6 bases). V was pared by 1 base and J by 5 bases, with 8 bases between. Germline CDR1 and CDR2: SEHNR and FQNEAQ (reference sequence). CDR3 length: 14 residues. CDR3 bases: TGTGCCAGCAGCTTAGGGCAGGGGAATGAAAAACTGTTTTTT. Translating gives CASSLGQGNEKLFF.

The J gene is TRBJ2-1, the V gene TRBV7-2; weak D call: TRBD2 (6 bases). Between the trimmed V and J ends, which lost 5 bases and 6 bases, there was a span of 14 bases. The length of the CDR3 is 14 residues. From germline, CDR1 is SGHTA and CDR2 FQGNSA. This CDR3 reads CASSQRGLTNEQFF. CDR3 sequence (DNA): TGTGCCAGCAGCCAGAGGGGACTTACCAATGAGCAGTTCTTC.

In nucleotides, the CDR3 is TGTGCCAGCAGCGGAGAGTACCAAGAGACCCAGTACTTC. Protein sequence: CASSGEYQETQYF. The rearrangement uses TRBV9 and TRBJ2-5, with D unresolved. This CDR3 contains 13 residues. The germline V gene encodes CDR1 SGDLS and CDR2 YYNGEE. V lost 3 bases, J lost 0 bases, and 6 bases lay in between.

The chain recombines TRBV6-5 with TRBJ2-1; D possibly corresponds to TRBD2 (6 bases). V was pared by 5 bases and J by 5 bases, with 16 bases between. The germline V gene has CDR1 MNHEY and CDR2 SVGAGI. The CDR3 is 15 amino acids. The CDR3 DNA reads as TGTGCCAGCAGTCCCATGGGACTCTTCGACAATGAGCAGTTCTTC. Residues: CASSPMGLFDNEQFF.